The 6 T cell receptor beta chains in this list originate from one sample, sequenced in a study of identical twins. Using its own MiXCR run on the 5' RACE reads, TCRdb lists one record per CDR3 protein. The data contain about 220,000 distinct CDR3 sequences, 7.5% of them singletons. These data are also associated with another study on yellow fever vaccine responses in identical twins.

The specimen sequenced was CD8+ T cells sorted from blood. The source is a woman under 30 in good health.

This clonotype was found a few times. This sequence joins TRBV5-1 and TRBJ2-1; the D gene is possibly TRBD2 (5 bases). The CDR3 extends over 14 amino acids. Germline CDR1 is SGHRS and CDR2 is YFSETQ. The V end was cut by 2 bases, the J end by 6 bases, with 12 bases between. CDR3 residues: CASSLFTSSNEQFF. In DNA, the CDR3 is TGCGCCAGCAGCTTATTTACTAGTAGCAATGAGCAGTTCTTC.

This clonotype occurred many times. This chain's CDR3 is CASSLENSYEQYF. The CDR3 DNA sequence: TGTGCCAGCAGCTTAGAGAATTCCTACGAGCAGTACTTC. V usage is TRBV3-1 and J usage is TRBJ2-7; D ambiguous. Germline CDR1 reads LGHDT; CDR2 reads YNNKEL (reference sequence). The V end was cut by 5 bases, the J end by 1 base, with 9 bases between. The CDR3 has 13 residues.

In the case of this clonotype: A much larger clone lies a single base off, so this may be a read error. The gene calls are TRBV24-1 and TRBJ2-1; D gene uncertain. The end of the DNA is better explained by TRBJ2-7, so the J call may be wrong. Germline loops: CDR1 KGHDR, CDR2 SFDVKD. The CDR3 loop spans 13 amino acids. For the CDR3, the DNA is TGTGCCACCAGTGATTATCTTTCCAATGAGCAGTACTTC. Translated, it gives CATSDYLSNEQYF.

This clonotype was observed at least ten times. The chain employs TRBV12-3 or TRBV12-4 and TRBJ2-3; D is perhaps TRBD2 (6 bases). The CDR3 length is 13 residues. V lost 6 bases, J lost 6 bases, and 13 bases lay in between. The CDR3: CASSPGGYDTQYF. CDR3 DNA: TGTGCCAGCAGCCCCGGGGGTTATGATACGCAGTATTTT.

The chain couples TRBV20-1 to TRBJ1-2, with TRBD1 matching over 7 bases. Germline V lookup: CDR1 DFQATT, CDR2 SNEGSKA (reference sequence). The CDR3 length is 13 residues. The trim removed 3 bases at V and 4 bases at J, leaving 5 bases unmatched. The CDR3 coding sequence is TGCAGTGCTAGGCTCCGGGACAGCTATGGCTACACCTTC. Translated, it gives CSARLRDSYGYTF.

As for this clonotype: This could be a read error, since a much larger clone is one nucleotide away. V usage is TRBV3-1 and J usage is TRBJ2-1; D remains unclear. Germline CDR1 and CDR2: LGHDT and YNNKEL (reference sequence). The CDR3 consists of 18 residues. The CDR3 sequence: CACRQPRHRQSSYNEQFF. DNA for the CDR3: TGTGCCTGCAGACAACCACGTCACCGTCAAAGCTCCTACAATGAGCAGTTCTTC.